Following are 26 T cell receptor beta chains from one sample sequenced in a study of regulatory T cells in long-lasting Graves disease. Investigators prepared the TCR beta libraries by applying iRepertoire HTBI primers and Arm-PCR of CDR3 regions. TCRdb ran MiXCR on the multiplex PCR reads and lists one entry per CDR3 protein. The data show about 210,000 distinct CDR3 sequences, around 20% seen once. The time point was: newly diagnosed GD, antithyroid drugs for less than 3 months. The TCR library was prepared using RNA isolated from PBMCs. The sample also formed part of further work on T cells in Graves' hyperthyroidism and ophthalmopathy.

The sequencing here drew on peripheral blood mononuclear cells (PBMCs), taken at new diagnosis, from a patient treated with antithyroid drugs. The receptor set was obtained from a woman in her twenties or thirties with Graves disease.

Only a few counts were recorded for this clonotype. The chain has TRBV2 and TRBJ1-2; weak D call: TRBD1 (6 bases). This CDR3 has 16 residues. V lost 1 base to trimming and J lost 5 bases, with 17 bases between them. CDR1 and CDR2 from the germline V gene are SNHLY and FYNNEI. The CDR3 nucleotides read TGTGCCAGCAGTGAAGAGCAGGGCGGGGGGCCATATGGCTACACCTTC. Its protein is CASSEEQGGGPYGYTF.

V usage is TRBV5-4 and J usage is TRBJ2-2; D is unclear. The CDR3 spans 16 residues. The V end was cut by 6 bases, the J end by 2 bases, with 17 bases between. Germline CDR1 reads SGHNT; CDR2 reads YYREEE (reference sequence). CDR3 nucleotides: TGTGCCAGCACCCCGGTACCGAACAGAAACACCGGGGAGCTGTTTTTT. As protein: CASTPVPNRNTGELFF.

This clonotype was counted many times. This chain links TRBV2 with TRBJ2-1; D might be TRBD2 (6 bases). Trimming left V 2 bases short and J 0 bases short, with 20 bases between. The CDR3 length is 19 residues. Germline V CDR1 and CDR2: SNHLY, FYNNEI. CDR3 in DNA: TGTGCCAGCAGTGAATTGATAGCGGCGGCTATCAGCTCCTACAATGAGCAGTTCTTC. As protein: CASSELIAAAISSYNEQFF.

This clonotype has only a few counts. This likely traces to a read error, being one base from a far larger clone. J is TRBJ1-1 and V is TRBV6-2 or TRBV6-3; D ambiguous. CDR3 length: 14 amino acids. Germline CDR1 reads MNHEY; CDR2 reads SVGEGT. CDR3 bases: TGTGCCAGCGGTTACCCGGGTCGGAACACTGAAGCTTTCTTT. It codes for CASGYPGRNTEAFF.

This clonotype was detected many times. The chain recombines TRBV6-1 with TRBJ2-7; the match to TRBD2 covers 8 bases. V lost 5 bases to trimming and J lost 2 bases; unmatched junction nucleotides: 5. The CDR3 consists of 14 residues. CDR1 and CDR2 (germline): MNHNS, SASEGT. CDR3 DNA: TGTGCCAGCAGTCGTACTAGCGGCACCTACGAGCAGTACTTC. Its translation is CASSRTSGTYEQYF.

This clonotype showed up many times. The V call is TRBV9, the J call TRBJ2-3; D is perhaps TRBD2 (5 bases). Trimming left V 1 base short and J 3 bases short, with 18 bases between. CDR1 SGDLS and CDR2 YYNGEE come from the germline V gene. The CDR3 totals 17 residues. The CDR3 DNA is TGTGCCAGCAGCGTAAGTTTCGAGGGAGTGGGGACAGATACGCAGTATTTT. Translation: CASSVSFEGVGTDTQYF. The whole variable domain, remainder taken from reference TRBV9 and TRBJ2-3, is DSGVTQTPKHLITATGQRVTLRCSPRSGDLSVYWYQQSLDQGLQFLIQYYNGEERAKGNILERFSAQQFPDLHSELNLSSLELGDSALYFCASSVSFEGVGTDTQYFGPGTRLTVL.

This clonotype appeared many times. The chain joins TRBV2 to TRBJ2-1; 8 positions match TRBD2. Trimming at V came to 6 bases and at J to 8 bases, leaving 12 bases not matched to a gene. Germline-derived CDR1 and CDR2 are SNHLY and FYNNEI. CDR3 length: 15 amino acids. As DNA, the CDR3 is TGTGCCAGCAGGGGACTAGGCTTACGGGGGGATGAGCAGTTCTTC. The encoded protein is CASRGLGLRGDEQFF.

This clonotype came up a few times. This chain connects TRBV29-1 to TRBJ2-3; weak D call: TRBD1 (7 bases). The V end lost 8 bases, the J end lost 3 bases, and 18 bases lay between the germline ends. The CDR3 sequence is 14 residues long. Germline assignment: CDR1 SQVTM and CDR2 ANQGSEA. CDR3 protein: CSSSGGRSTDTQYF. CDR3 DNA: TGCAGCTCATCAGGGGGGAGATCGACAGATACGCAGTATTTT.

This clonotype has ten or more counts. J is TRBJ2-7 and V is TRBV28, with 8 bases lining up with TRBD1. Trimming at V came to 6 bases and at J to 4 bases, leaving 5 bases not matched to a gene. The CDR3 runs to 13 residues. Per germline, CDR1 MDHEN and CDR2 SYDVKM. CDR3 region: CASSGQGRYEQYF. DNA of the CDR3: TGTGCCAGCAGCGGACAGGGACGTTACGAGCAGTACTTC.

This clonotype has at least ten counts. The chain couples TRBV6-2 or TRBV6-3 to TRBJ2-3, with 14 bases aligning to TRBD2. This CDR3 region has 16 residues. V was clipped by 5 bases and J by 4 bases; unmatched bases: 5. Germline V gene sequence: CDR1 MNHEY, CDR2 SVGEGT. CDR3 loop: CASSEGGLAGADTQYF. The CDR3 coding sequence is TGTGCCAGCAGTGAAGGGGGACTAGCGGGAGCAGATACGCAGTATTTT.

CDR3 region: CAITEDTDTQYF. The CDR3 nucleotides are TGTGCCATCACGGAGGATACAGATACGCAGTATTTT. The rearrangement links TRBV10-3 to TRBJ2-3, with D perhaps TRBD2 (5 bases). The CDR3 consists of 12 residues. CDR1 is ENHRY and CDR2 is SYGVKD in the germline V gene. Trimming removed 7 bases from V and 3 bases from J, with 8 bases in between.

The table lists this clonotype with many counts. Here the CDR3 reads CSASPDSGGEQFF. DNA for the CDR3: TGCAGTGCTAGCCCTGATAGCGGGGGCGAGCAGTTCTTC. The rearrangement links TRBV20-1 to TRBJ2-1; 9 positions match TRBD2. The CDR3 loop spans 13 amino acids. V was pared by 3 bases and J by 10 bases, with 7 bases of the junction left unmatched. The germline gives CDR1 DFQATT, CDR2 SNEGSKA (reference sequence).

This clonotype has at least ten counts. The rearrangement uses TRBV7-9 and TRBJ1-1; possible D gene TRBD1, 5 bases. With 5 bases removed from V and 5 bases from J, the gap between germline ends came to 15 bases. Germline-derived CDR1 and CDR2 are SEHNR and FQNEAQ (reference sequence). This CDR3 contains 14 residues. In nucleotides, the CDR3 is TGTGCCAGCAGCGATAGGGGCGGGAGTACTGAAGCTTTCTTT. Translated: CASSDRGGSTEAFF.

This clonotype was counted a few times. The gene calls are TRBV28 and TRBJ1-6, with a tentative D call TRBD1 (5 bases). Trimming took 6 bases from V and 5 from J, leaving 17 bases between them. Germline V lookup: CDR1 MDHEN, CDR2 SYDVKM. This CDR3 comprises 16 residues. CDR3 in DNA: TGTGCCAGCAGAGCGGGGACTTCTGGGGATAATTCACCCCTCCACTTT. Residues: CASRAGTSGDNSPLHF.

In this sample, this clonotype turned up many times. This chain joins TRBV12-5 and TRBJ1-5, with D unclear. The germline CDR1 and CDR2 sequences are LGHNT and FRNRAP. The V end lost 0 bases, the J end lost 2 bases, and 11 bases lay between the germline ends. CDR3 length equals 16 residues. CDR3 in DNA: TGTGCTAGTGGTTTGGTAATCGGTACAGGCAATCAGCCCCAGCATTTT. Its translation: CASGLVIGTGNQPQHF. Full variable domain (rest looked up from reference TRBV12-5 and TRBJ1-5): DARVTQTPRHKVTEMGQEVTMRCQPILGHNTVFWYRQTMMQGLELLAYFRNRAPLDDSGMPKDRFSAEMPDATLATLKIQPSEPRDSAVYFCASGLVIGTGNQPQHFGDGTRLSIL.

This clonotype came up many times. DNA of the CDR3: TGTGCCAGCAGCGCCCTGACTAGCAATGAGCAGTTCTTC. It codes for CASSALTSNEQFF. The chain combines TRBV14 with TRBJ2-1, with D possibly matching TRBD2 (6 bases). This CDR3 spans 13 amino acids. Looked up from germline, CDR1 is SGHDN and CDR2 is FVKESK. V gave up 5 bases and J gave up 6 bases, with 11 bases separating them.

This clonotype was found many times. The rearrangement uses TRBV7-2 and TRBJ2-7; the match to TRBD2 covers 11 bases. Germline assignment: CDR1 SGHTA and CDR2 FQGNSA. This CDR3 region has 14 residues. Trimming removed 4 bases from V and 3 bases from J; junction bases left unmatched: 2. The CDR3 region is CASSSGLAVYEQYF. The CDR3 bases are TGTGCCAGCAGCTCGGGACTAGCGGTCTACGAGCAGTACTTC.

There are many counts of this clonotype. This sequence joins TRBV4-1 and TRBJ1-5, with a weak D call TRBD1 (6 bases). The CDR3 loop spans 15 amino acids. The V end was cut by 4 bases, the J end by 4 bases, with 14 bases between. Per germline, CDR1 MGHRA and CDR2 YSYEKL. CDR3 nucleotide sequence: TGCGCCAGCAGCCCCCGGGACAAGAGAAATCAGCCCCAGCATTTT. It translates to CASSPRDKRNQPQHF.

This clonotype occurred many times. The CDR3, as DNA: TGTGCCAGCAGTTCCCCTAGCGGGGGGTTCTACGAGCAGTACTTC. Amino acids: CASSSPSGGFYEQYF. The chain is built from TRBV27 and TRBJ2-7; 11 bases line up with TRBD2. Germline assignment: CDR1 MNHEY and CDR2 SMNVEV (reference sequence). Unmatched junction bases numbered 5, after V lost 4 bases and J lost 3 bases. The CDR3 consists of 15 residues.

As regards this clonotype: A much more abundant neighbour one base away suggests this may be a read error. The chain joins TRBV11-2 to TRBJ2-5; TRBD2 matches at 14 bases. The J call is in doubt because the DNA end fits TRBJ2-4 better. The germline gives CDR1 SGHAT, CDR2 FQNNGV. This CDR3 spans 16 amino acids. The CDR3 nucleotides read TGTGCCAGCAACACGTCGACTAGCGGGGGGGCGAGCATTCAGTACTTC. Translating gives CASNTSTSGGASIQYF.

In its sample, this clonotype was seen many times. The rearrangement links TRBV27 to TRBJ2-1; D ambiguous. The CDR3 totals 15 residues. Germline-derived CDR1 and CDR2 are MNHEY and SMNVEV (reference sequence). Trimming took 0 bases from V and 1 from J, leaving 7 bases between them. CDR3 region: CASSLSGPSYNEQFF. DNA for the CDR3: TGTGCCAGCAGTTTATCGGGTCCGTCCTACAATGAGCAGTTCTTC.

The V call is TRBV7-6, the J call TRBJ2-6; weak D call: TRBD1 (6 bases). Germline CDR1 is SGHVS and CDR2 is FNYEAQ. Trimming pared 5 bases from V and 0 bases from J, leaving 23 bases between. The CDR3 loop spans 20 amino acids. The CDR3 DNA sequence: TGTGCCAGCAGCCGAGGAGGAGCAGGGGCCCTATACTCTGGGGCCAACGTCCTGACTTTC. It specifies CASSRGGAGALYSGANVLTF.

This clonotype was seen repeatedly, ten times or more. The V gene is TRBV7-9, the J gene TRBJ2-1, with D unclear. The length of the CDR3 is 15 residues. The V gene lost 8 bases and the J gene lost 0 bases, with 14 bases spanning the gap. Germline assignment: CDR1 SEHNR and CDR2 FQNEAQ (reference sequence). The CDR3 loop is CASPPPPSSYNEQFF. CDR3 DNA: TGTGCCAGCCCCCCGCCTCCGAGCTCCTACAATGAGCAGTTCTTC.

Concerning this clonotype: A far larger clone is one base from this, pointing to a likely read error. V is TRBV11-2 and J is TRBJ2-1, with D possibly matching TRBD2 (6 bases). From germline, CDR1 is SGHAT and CDR2 FQNNGV. This CDR3 region has 14 residues. V was clipped by 2 bases and J by 5 bases, with 10 bases between them. CDR3 sequence: CASSLCGANNEQFF. The CDR3 DNA sequence: TGTGCCAGCAGCTTATGCGGGGCAAACAATGAGCAGTTCTTC.

This clonotype was counted many times. This chain uses TRBV5-6 with TRBJ2-5; 10 nucleotides agree with TRBD1. The CDR3 sequence is 15 residues long. After removal of 2 bases from V and 4 bases from J, the junction contained 5 bases not matched to a gene. CDR1 and CDR2 (germline): SGHDT, YYEEEE. The chain's CDR3 is CASSFGQGVGETQYF. The CDR3 coding sequence is TGTGCCAGCAGCTTTGGACAGGGGGTAGGAGAGACCCAGTACTTC.

This clonotype was counted many times. The genes are TRBV28 and TRBJ1-2; 8 bases map to TRBD1. Germline values: CDR1 MDHEN, CDR2 SYDVKM. The trim removed 2 bases at V and 8 bases at J, leaving 13 bases unmatched. The CDR3 has 16 residues. DNA for the CDR3: TGTGCCAGCAGTTTAGCAGGGGGCATGGTTGCGGGGGGCTACACCTTC. This encodes CASSLAGGMVAGGYTF.